The 25 T cell receptor beta chains below all came from one sample that was sequenced in a study of T cell responses to AZD1222 COVID-19 vaccine. The assay was immunoSEQ multiplex PCR, and TCRdb's table has in-frame clones only and misses some. Among around 60,000 clones listed, approximately 90% were seen once. Sequences were derived from peripheral blood, sampled on day 0 of AZD1222 vaccination. The receptors were sampled from an adult in good health.

The V call is TRBV5-1, the J call TRBJ1-4, with D perhaps matching TRBD1 (5 bases). The CDR3 length is 15 residues. Germline V gene sequence: CDR1 SGHRS, CDR2 YFSETQ. The germline V and J ends were trimmed by 4 bases and 6 bases, with 16 bases remaining between them. CDR3 DNA sequence: TGCGCCAGCAGCCTGGGGAGACAAGGGGATGAAAAACTGTTTTTT. This gives the protein CASSLGRQGDEKLFF.

This chain links TRBV5-4 with TRBJ2-3; no reliable D call. Germline CDR1 is SGHNT and CDR2 is YYREEE (reference sequence). V was shortened by 3 bases and J by 0 bases, with 11 bases between the two germline ends. The CDR3 covers 15 residues. CDR3 coding DNA: TGTGCCAGCAGCTACGCCAATCCTAGCACAGATACGCAGTATTTT. Amino acid sequence: CASSYANPSTDTQYF.

The chain uses TRBV9 and TRBJ2-1; tentative D call: TRBD1 (6 bases). There are 15 residues in the CDR3. Germline CDR1 SGDLS, CDR2 YYNGEE. The ends were cut back, 4 bases at V and 10 bases at J, with 21 bases in the middle. The CDR3 loop reads CASSPSPQGANEQFF. CDR3 DNA sequence: TGTGCCAGCAGCCCTTCTCCACAGGGTGCCAACGAGCAGTTCTTC.

This chain uses TRBV2 with TRBJ1-1; D not certain. V was trimmed by 2 bases and J by 1 base, leaving 5 bases between them. Germline V gene sequence: CDR1 SNHLY, CDR2 FYNNEI. The CDR3 totals 13 residues. The CDR3 is CASSERENTEAFF. The CDR3 nucleotides are TGTGCCAGCAGTGAACGTGAGAACACTGAAGCTTTCTTT.

The chain employs TRBV2 and TRBJ1-5; the D gene is possibly TRBD1 (5 bases). Trimming left V 6 bases short and J 3 bases short, with 9 bases between. This CDR3 has 13 amino acids. Per germline, CDR1 SNHLY and CDR2 FYNNEI. The CDR3 region has the DNA TGTGCCAGCAGAGACAGAATCAATCAGCCCCAGCATTTT. Its protein is CASRDRINQPQHF.

As DNA, the CDR3 is TGCGCCAGCAGCCCCGGACTAGCGGGGGGCCGGGTAGATACGCAGTATTTT. Its translation: CASSPGLAGGRVDTQYF. This chain joins TRBV5-1 and TRBJ2-3, with 14 bases fitting TRBD2. V dropped 4 bases and J dropped 5; count of bases not matched to a gene: 9. This CDR3 is built from 17 residues. Germline V CDR1 and CDR2: SGHRS, YFSETQ.

This chain uses TRBV6-6 with TRBJ1-5; the D is unclear. V was trimmed by 2 bases and J by 5 bases, leaving 13 bases between them. Germline assignment: CDR1 MNHNY and CDR2 SVGAGI (reference sequence). The CDR3 is 15 residues long. CDR3 sequence (DNA): TGTGCCAGCAGTTACGCTAGAGGGTCGGATCAGCCCCAGCATTTT. Translated, it gives CASSYARGSDQPQHF.

This chain uses TRBV4-1 with TRBJ2-7; 13 positions agree with TRBD2. This CDR3 has 15 residues. Germline CDR1 reads MGHRA; CDR2 reads YSYEKL. Trimming cost V 3 bases and J 2 bases; bases outside gene matches: 1. CDR3 in amino acids: CASSQGLAGPYEQYF. CDR3 bases: TGCGCCAGCAGCCAGGGACTAGCGGGGCCCTACGAGCAGTACTTC.

This clone was seen more than once but under ten times. This chain connects TRBV6-2 or TRBV6-3 to TRBJ1-1; D perhaps matches TRBD1 (5 bases). Trimming pared 6 bases from V and 4 bases from J, leaving 15 bases between. Germline V lookup: CDR1 MNHEY, CDR2 SVGEGT. The CDR3 has 14 amino acids. CDR3 DNA: TGTGCCAGCAGCTCCATGGGGGGGACCACTGAAGCTTTCTTT. Its translation is CASSSMGGTTEAFF.

The CDR3 nucleotides are TGTGCCAGCAGTTACGAGGCGTCCTCTGGAAACACCATATATTTT. It yields the protein CASSYEASSGNTIYF. The chain carries TRBV6-5 and TRBJ1-3; D gene unclear. Germline V gene sequence: CDR1 MNHEY, CDR2 SVGAGI. Between the trimmed V and J ends, which lost 2 bases and 0 bases, there was a span of 8 bases. This CDR3 is 15 amino acids long.

The J gene is TRBJ2-7, the V gene TRBV15; the match to TRBD1 covers 8 bases. This CDR3 region has 14 residues. CDR1 is LNHNV, CDR2 YYDKDF, per germline (reference sequence). Trimming cost V 1 base and J 5 bases; bases outside gene matches: 4. CDR3 nucleotides: TGTGCCACCAGCAGAGCTGACAGGGGCCACGAGCAGTACTTC. It specifies CATSRADRGHEQYF.

This chain connects TRBV6-1 to TRBJ2-3, with TRBD2 matching 9 bases. The germline gives CDR1 MNHNS, CDR2 SASEGT. The length of the CDR3 is 13 residues. The J segment lost 8 bases and the V segment lost 3 bases, leaving 3 bases of the junction unmatched. DNA for the CDR3: TGTGCCAGCAGTGACCCGACTAGCGGTACGCAGTATTTT. Translation: CASSDPTSGTQYF.

The chain couples TRBV7-5 to TRBJ2-5; whether TRBD1, the table's D call, matches the DNA was not checked. TRBV7-5 is a pseudogene segment. This CDR3 spans 17 amino acids. The CDR3 region has the DNA TGTGCCAGAAGCCCCGGACACCTACGCCCCACTCAAGAGACCCAGTACTTC. Translating it yields CARSPGHLRPTQETQYF.

This clone is a singleton in its sample. The chain uses TRBV7-3 and TRBJ2-3; TRBD2 matches 7 bases. The CDR3 spans 16 residues. With 2 bases clipped from V and 6 bases from J, the junction kept 11 bases outside the gene matches. Germline CDR1 is SGHTA and CDR2 is FQGTGA. CDR3 sequence: CASSLARLASKDTQYF. CDR3 sequence (DNA): TGTGCCAGCAGCTTAGCCCGACTAGCTTCTAAGGATACGCAGTATTTT.

V is TRBV20-1 and J is TRBJ1-2; D gene unclear. V was trimmed by 3 bases and J by 6 bases, leaving 5 bases between them. Germline V CDR1 and CDR2: DFQATT, SNEGSKA (reference sequence). The CDR3 is 10 residues long. CDR3 sequence reads: CSASFDGYTF. The CDR3 region has the DNA TGCAGTGCTAGTTTCGATGGCTACACCTTC.

This chain links TRBV11-2 with TRBJ1-2; D might be TRBD1 (6 bases). Per germline, CDR1 SGHAT and CDR2 FQNNGV. V shed 1 base and J shed 6 bases, with 9 bases lying between them. This CDR3 is built from 13 residues. The CDR3 coding sequence is TGTGCCAGCAGCTTAGCAGGGGCCCATGGCTACACCTTC. Translation gives CASSLAGAHGYTF.

This chain connects TRBV3-1 (or the pseudogene TRBV3-2) to TRBJ1-5; D gene uncertain. Germline values: CDR1 LGHDT, CDR2 YNNKEL (reference sequence). CDR3 length equals 13 residues. V lost 3 bases and J 6 bases, leaving 9 bases between the germline ends. This CDR3 reads CASSQGSGQPQHF. In nucleotides, the CDR3 is TGTGCCAGCAGCCAGGGCTCTGGTCAGCCCCAGCATTTT.

The V and J genes are TRBV19 and TRBJ2-3; a weak D match, TRBD1 (6 bases). The CDR3 consists of 15 residues. The ends were cut back, 8 bases at V and 3 bases at J, with 18 bases in the middle. From germline, CDR1 is LNHDA and CDR2 SQIVND (reference sequence). Here the CDR3 reads CASGQLSSWTDTQYF. The CDR3 DNA reads TGTGCCAGTGGACAGCTGTCTAGTTGGACAGATACGCAGTATTTT.

The sample holds a few counts of this clone. The rearrangement links TRBV19 to TRBJ2-2; the match to TRBD2 covers 16 bases. Germline loops: CDR1 LNHDA, CDR2 SQIVND (reference sequence). CDR3 size: 18 residues. Trimming removed 5 bases from V and 7 bases from J; junction bases left unmatched: 10. For the CDR3, the DNA is TGTGCCAGTAGTCCCCAAGGGACTAGCGGGGGGGCCGGCGGGGAGCTGTTTTTT. As protein: CASSPQGTSGGAGGELFF.

The rearrangement uses TRBV6-5 and TRBJ1-2, with TRBD1 matching 9 bases. CDR3 size: 14 residues. The V segment lost 6 bases and the J segment 4 bases; nucleotides outside the gene matches: 6. CDR1 is MNHEY and CDR2 is SVGAGI in the germline V gene. In DNA form, the CDR3 reads TGTGCCAGCAGATTGGGACAGGGTATCTATGGCTACACCTTC. Amino acids: CASRLGQGIYGYTF.

The V gene is TRBV18, the J gene TRBJ2-1; 8 nucleotides match TRBD1. The V gene's germline CDR1 is KGHSH and CDR2 LQKENI. The J segment lost 3 bases and the V segment lost 4 bases, leaving 5 bases of the junction unmatched. The CDR3 contains 15 residues. This CDR3 is CASSLRTGLYNEQFF. The CDR3 DNA is TGTGCCAGCTCACTACGGACAGGGCTCTACAATGAGCAGTTCTTC.

This clone was detected only once. This chain uses TRBV7-3 with TRBJ2-3; D is ambiguous. Trimming left V 0 bases short and J 4 bases short, with 5 bases between. CDR3 length: 13 residues. The V gene's germline CDR1 is SGHTA and CDR2 FQGTGA. CDR3 residues: CASSLTPADTQYF. The CDR3 coding sequence is TGTGCCAGCAGCTTAACGCCGGCAGATACGCAGTATTTT.

The J gene is TRBJ2-3, the V gene TRBV5-1, with 7 bases that match TRBD1. The J segment lost 3 bases and the V segment lost 2 bases, leaving 9 bases of the junction unmatched. This CDR3 is built from 16 residues. The germline CDR1 and CDR2 sequences are SGHRS and YFSETQ. The CDR3 region has the DNA TGCGCCAGCAGCTTCCTGACAGGGTGGGGGACAGATACGCAGTATTTT. Its protein product is CASSFLTGWGTDTQYF.

This rearrangement joins TRBV30 to TRBJ2-5; perhaps TRBD2 as D (5 bases). Germline CDR1 is GTSNPN and CDR2 is SVGIG (reference sequence). Trimming shortened V by 0 bases and J by 5 bases, and 10 bases separated the two germline ends. There are 13 residues in the CDR3. The CDR3 here is CAWSVLPGETQYF. CDR3 DNA: TGTGCCTGGAGTGTACTGCCGGGGGAGACCCAGTACTTC.

This chain joins TRBV18 and TRBJ1-1; D is unclear. The germline V gene encodes CDR1 KGHSH and CDR2 LQKENI. CDR3 length equals 12 residues. The V end lost 3 bases, the J end lost 9 bases, and 11 bases lay between the germline ends. DNA for the CDR3: TGTGCCAGCTCACCGACGGTCCTCAAAGCTTTCTTT. Translating gives CASSPTVLKAFF.